This T cell receptor (beta chain) was found in a study of T cells after yellow fever vaccination. Study-wide results and caveats: Reappearance after the booster was seen for most primary-vaccination clones, at approximately 97% CD4 and less than 90% CD8.

This clonotype was counted a few times. Its antigen is not known. Via MiXCR, TCRdb re-called the 5' RACE reads, giving one row per CDR3 protein. The table includes some 350,000 distinct CDR3 sequences, under 14% detected once. Germline V CDR1 and CDR2: SEHNR, FQNEAQ (reference sequence). Losses at the gene ends were 6 bases for V and 1 base for J; bases not matched to a gene: 4. The CDR3 contains 14 residues. This specimen consisted of PBMCs, obtained on the day of the first yellow fever vaccination. The source of this sequence is a man younger than 30 who received the YFV17D yellow fever vaccine. The rearrangement uses TRBV7-9 and TRBJ1-1; 8 bases line up with TRBD1. This CDR3 is CASRRGQANTEAFF. CDR3 bases: TGTGCCAGCAGACGGGGACAGGCGAACACTGAAGCTTTCTTT.